This T cell receptor beta chain was identified during a study of blood T cell repertoires in COVID-19. This clone was observed once. TCRdb's table, derived via immunoSEQ multiplex PCR, lists solely in-frame clones and lacks some. The sample contains around 300,000 clones, about 87% of which appear only once. What the recovered Cohort 3 donors had was two negative PCRs, clearance, or symptom resolution. Germline lookup yields CDR1 GTSNPN and CDR2 SVGIG (reference sequence). V lost 3 bases, J lost 7 bases, and 13 bases lay in between. CDR3 length: 13 residues. The sample taken for sequencing was PBMCs or T cells enriched from blood (not recorded which). The chain carries TRBV30 and TRBJ1-3; no definite D call. The sequence was collected from a woman between 50 and 59 years old who had recovered from COVID-19. The CDR3 sequence is CAWSPVPSNTIYF. Here the CDR3 DNA reads TGTGCCTGGAGCCCCGTCCCGAGTAACACCATATATTTT.